The rows below give T cell receptor beta chains drawn from one sample of a study of T cell responses to AZD1222 COVID-19 vaccine. Measured with immunoSEQ multiplex PCR; TCRdb has only the in-frame clones, and not every one. The sample contains about 130,000 clones, approximately 91% of which appear only once. Sample: peripheral blood, taken 28 days after the second AZD1222 dose. Receptors were obtained from an adult who received the AZD1222 COVID-19 vaccine. The CDR3 runs from the conserved cysteine through the conserved F or W. A D gene is named only where the DNA matches it firmly. Clone size is shown for a subset of rows, as once, few, many or a class of expanded clone.

CDR3nt: TGCAGCGTTGCAGACCGGTACCCCAATCAGCCCCAGCATTTT
CDR3aa: CSVADRYPNQPQHF
j_gene: TRBJ1-5
v_gene: TRBV29-1
d_gene: NA
abundance: NA
len: 14

CDR3nt: TGTGCCAGCAGCCAAGATCTTACGACGGCGGAACTCACCTACGAGCAGTACTTC
CDR3aa: CASSQDLTTAELTYEQYF
j_gene: TRBJ2-7
v_gene: TRBV4-2
d_gene: NA
abundance: NA
len: 18

CDR3nt: TGTGCCAGCAGTTTAGCGGGGACAGCCTCCTACGAGCAGTACTTC
CDR3aa: CASSLAGTASYEQYF
j_gene: TRBJ2-7
v_gene: TRBV6-5
d_gene: NA
abundance: NA
len: 15

CDR3nt: TGTGCCAGCAGCCAAGATTATAGCGGGAGGCCTATCCTAGCCAAAAACATTCAGTACTTC
CDR3aa: CASSQDYSGRPILAKNIQYF
j_gene: TRBJ2-4
v_gene: TRBV3-1/TRBV3-2
d_gene: TRBD2
abundance: once
len: 20

CDR3nt: TGTGCCAGCAGCCTCCACGCTAATAGGGACAGGGGCTACACCGGGGAGCTGTTTTTT
CDR3aa: CASSLHANRDRGYTGELFF
j_gene: TRBJ2-2
v_gene: TRBV11-2
d_gene: TRBD1
abundance: NA
len: 19

CDR3nt: TGTGCCAGCAGCTATAGGGACAACCGTGAAGCTTTCTTT
CDR3aa: CASSYRDNREAFF
j_gene: TRBJ1-1
v_gene: TRBV11-2
d_gene: NA
abundance: NA
len: 13

CDR3nt: TGTGCCAGCAGCCAAGATCGGGTCAGTCTGCGGGGCTACACCTTC
CDR3aa: CASSQDRVSLRGYTF
j_gene: TRBJ1-2
v_gene: TRBV14
d_gene: NA
abundance: NA
len: 15

CDR3nt: TGCGCCAGCAGCTTCTCCCCCGAGACGGCGAACACCGGGGAGCTGTTTTTT
CDR3aa: CASSFSPETANTGELFF
j_gene: TRBJ2-2
v_gene: TRBV5-1
d_gene: NA
abundance: NA
len: 17

CDR3nt: TGCGCCAGCAGCATCGGGACAGCTAATGAAAAACTGTTTTTT
CDR3aa: CASSIGTANEKLFF
j_gene: TRBJ1-4
v_gene: TRBV5-1
d_gene: TRBD1
abundance: once
len: 14

CDR3nt: TGTGCCAGCAGCAGGGCGAATCAGCCCCAGCATTTT
CDR3aa: CASSRANQPQHF
j_gene: TRBJ1-5
v_gene: TRBV12-3/TRBV12-4
d_gene: NA
abundance: NA
len: 12

CDR3nt: TGTGCCAGCAGTGAATGGGACCGGGTACCCGGGGAGCTGTTTTTT
CDR3aa: CASSEWDRVPGELFF
j_gene: TRBJ2-2
v_gene: TRBV6-1
d_gene: NA
abundance: NA
len: 15

CDR3nt: TGTGCCAGCAGCTTGGGAGGACAGAAGCGGACTGAAGCTTTCTTT
CDR3aa: CASSLGGQKRTEAFF
j_gene: TRBJ1-1
v_gene: TRBV5-4
d_gene: NA
abundance: NA
len: 15

CDR3nt: TGTGCCAGCAGCGCCGTAGCGGGAGGGTACAATGAGCAGTTCTTC
CDR3aa: CASSAVAGGYNEQFF
j_gene: TRBJ2-1
v_gene: TRBV9
d_gene: TRBD2
abundance: NA
len: 15

CDR3nt: TGTGCCAGCAGCCGTAGCGGGGAGTACAATGAGCAGTTCTTC
CDR3aa: CASSRSGEYNEQFF
j_gene: TRBJ2-1
v_gene: TRBV5-4
d_gene: TRBD2
abundance: NA
len: 14

CDR3nt: TGTGCCAGCAGCCAATTCTTAGGGGGCACTGAAGCTTTCTTT
CDR3aa: CASSQFLGGTEAFF
j_gene: TRBJ1-1
v_gene: TRBV3-1/TRBV3-2
d_gene: NA
abundance: NA
len: 14